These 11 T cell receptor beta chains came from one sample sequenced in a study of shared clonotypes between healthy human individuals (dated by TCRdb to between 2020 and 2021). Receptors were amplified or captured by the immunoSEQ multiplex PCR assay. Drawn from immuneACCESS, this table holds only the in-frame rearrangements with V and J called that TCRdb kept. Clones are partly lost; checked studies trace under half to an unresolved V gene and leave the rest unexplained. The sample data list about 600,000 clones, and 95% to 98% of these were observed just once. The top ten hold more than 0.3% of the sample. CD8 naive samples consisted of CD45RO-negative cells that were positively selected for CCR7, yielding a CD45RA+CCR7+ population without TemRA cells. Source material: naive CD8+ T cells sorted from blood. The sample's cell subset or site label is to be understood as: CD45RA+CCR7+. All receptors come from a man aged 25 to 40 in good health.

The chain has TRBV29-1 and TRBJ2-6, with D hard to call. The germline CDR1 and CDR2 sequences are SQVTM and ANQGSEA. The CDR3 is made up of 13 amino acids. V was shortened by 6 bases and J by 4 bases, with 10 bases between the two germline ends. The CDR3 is CSVHSPGANVLTF. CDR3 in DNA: TGCAGCGTCCACTCCCCCGGGGCCAACGTCCTGACTTTC.

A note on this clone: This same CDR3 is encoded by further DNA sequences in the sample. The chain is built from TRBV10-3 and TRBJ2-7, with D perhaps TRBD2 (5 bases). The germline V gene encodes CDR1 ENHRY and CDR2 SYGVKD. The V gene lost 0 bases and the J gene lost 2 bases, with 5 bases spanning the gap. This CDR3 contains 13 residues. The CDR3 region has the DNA TGTGCCATCAGTGAGTCGGGAGCCTACGAGCAGTACTTC. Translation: CAISESGAYEQYF.

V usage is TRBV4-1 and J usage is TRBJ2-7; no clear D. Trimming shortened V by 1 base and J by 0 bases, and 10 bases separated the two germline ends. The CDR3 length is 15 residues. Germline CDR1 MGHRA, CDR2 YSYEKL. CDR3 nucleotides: TGCGCCAGCAGCCAAGTAGTGGGCTTCTCCTACGAGCAGTACTTC. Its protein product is CASSQVVGFSYEQYF.

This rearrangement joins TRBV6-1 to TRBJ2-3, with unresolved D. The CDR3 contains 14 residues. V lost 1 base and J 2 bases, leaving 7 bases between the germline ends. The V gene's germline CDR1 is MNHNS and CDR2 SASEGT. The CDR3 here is CASSEDLLTDTQYF. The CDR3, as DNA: TGTGCCAGCAGTGAAGACTTACTCACAGATACGCAGTATTTT.

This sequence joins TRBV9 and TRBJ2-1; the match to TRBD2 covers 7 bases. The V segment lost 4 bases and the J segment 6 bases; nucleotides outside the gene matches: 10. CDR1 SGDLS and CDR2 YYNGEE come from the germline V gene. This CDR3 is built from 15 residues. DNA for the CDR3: TGTGCCAGCAGCTATGGACTAGTTGAGCCCAATGAGCAGTTCTTC. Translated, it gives CASSYGLVEPNEQFF.

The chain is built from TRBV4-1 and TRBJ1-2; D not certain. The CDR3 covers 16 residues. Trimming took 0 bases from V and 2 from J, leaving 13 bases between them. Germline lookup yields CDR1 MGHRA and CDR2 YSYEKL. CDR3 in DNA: TGCGCCAGCAGCCAAGATTTCGTTCCAGTAAACTATGGCTACACCTTC. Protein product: CASSQDFVPVNYGYTF.

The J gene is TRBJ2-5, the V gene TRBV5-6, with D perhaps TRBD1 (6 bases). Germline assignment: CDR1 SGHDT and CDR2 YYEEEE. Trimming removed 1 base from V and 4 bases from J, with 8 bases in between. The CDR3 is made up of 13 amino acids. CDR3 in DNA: TGTGCCAGCAGCTTGATCAGGGGAGAGACCCAGTACTTC. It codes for CASSLIRGETQYF.

The CDR3 DNA is TGTGCCAGCAGCCGGAGGAGACAGGGGGACCCTAACTATGGCTACACCTTC. Protein: CASSRRRQGDPNYGYTF. J is TRBJ1-2 and V is TRBV4-2, with 9 bases fitting TRBD1. V lost 4 bases to trimming and J lost 0 bases; unmatched junction nucleotides: 9. Germline assignment: CDR1 LGHNA and CDR2 YNFKEQ. This CDR3 is 17 amino acids long.

In nucleotides, the CDR3 is TGTGCCAGCAGCGTATCCTTGGCAGGGGGCTACGATACTGAAGCTTTCTTT. This encodes CASSVSLAGGYDTEAFF. V usage is TRBV11-2 and J usage is TRBJ1-1; 8 nucleotides line up with TRBD1. Losses at the gene ends were 5 bases for V and 5 bases for J; bases not matched to a gene: 16. CDR1 is SGHAT and CDR2 is FQNNGV in the germline V gene. This CDR3 has 17 residues.

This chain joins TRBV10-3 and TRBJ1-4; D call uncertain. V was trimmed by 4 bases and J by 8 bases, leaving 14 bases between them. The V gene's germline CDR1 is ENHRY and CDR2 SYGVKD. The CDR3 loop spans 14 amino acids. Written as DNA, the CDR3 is TGTGCCATCAGTGCAAGGTTCGGGAGGGAAAAACTGTTTTTT. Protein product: CAISARFGREKLFF.

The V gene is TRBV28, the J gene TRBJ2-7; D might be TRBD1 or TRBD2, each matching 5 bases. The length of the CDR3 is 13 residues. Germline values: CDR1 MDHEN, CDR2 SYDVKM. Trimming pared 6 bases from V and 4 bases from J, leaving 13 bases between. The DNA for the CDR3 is TGTGCCAGCAGGAAACGGGGCATTTACGAGCAGTACTTC. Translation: CASRKRGIYEQYF.